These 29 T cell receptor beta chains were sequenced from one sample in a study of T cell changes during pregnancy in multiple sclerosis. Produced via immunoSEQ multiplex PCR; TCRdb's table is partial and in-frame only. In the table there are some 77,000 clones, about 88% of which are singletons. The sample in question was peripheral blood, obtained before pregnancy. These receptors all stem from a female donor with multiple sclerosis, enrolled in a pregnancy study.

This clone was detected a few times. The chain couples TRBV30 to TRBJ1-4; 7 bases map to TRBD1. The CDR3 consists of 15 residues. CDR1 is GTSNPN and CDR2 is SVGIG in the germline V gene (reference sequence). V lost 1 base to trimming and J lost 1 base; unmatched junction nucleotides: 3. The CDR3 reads CAWSDYRGTNEKLFF. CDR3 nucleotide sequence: TGTGCCTGGAGTGACTACAGGGGAACTAATGAAAAACTGTTTTTT.

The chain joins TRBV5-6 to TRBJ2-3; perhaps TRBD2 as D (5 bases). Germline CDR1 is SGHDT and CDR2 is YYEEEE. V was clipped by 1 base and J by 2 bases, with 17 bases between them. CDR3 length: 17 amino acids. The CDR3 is CASSLRFRRSPTDTQYF. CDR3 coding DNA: TGTGCCAGCAGCTTGCGGTTCAGGAGGAGCCCCACAGATACGCAGTATTTT.

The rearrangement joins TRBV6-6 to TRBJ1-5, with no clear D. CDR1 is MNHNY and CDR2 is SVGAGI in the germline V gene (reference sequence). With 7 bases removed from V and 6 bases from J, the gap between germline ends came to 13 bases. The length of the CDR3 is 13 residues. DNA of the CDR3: TGTGCCAGCACATCACGGGTTGGTCAGCCCCAGCATTTT. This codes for CASTSRVGQPQHF.

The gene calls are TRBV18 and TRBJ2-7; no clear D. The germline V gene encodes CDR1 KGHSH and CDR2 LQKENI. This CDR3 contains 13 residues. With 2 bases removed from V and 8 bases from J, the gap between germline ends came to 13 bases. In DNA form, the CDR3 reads TGTGCCAGCTCACCAGAGTTTCCTACGAAGCAGTACTTC. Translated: CASSPEFPTKQYF.

The CDR3 spells CASSPPGTGEKETQYF. CDR3 bases: TGTGCCAGCTCACCACCTGGGACAGGGGAGAAGGAGACCCAGTACTTC. The chain is built from TRBV18 and TRBJ2-5, with 10 bases matching TRBD1. V was pared by 0 bases and J by 5 bases, with 6 bases of the junction left unmatched. CDR3 length: 16 amino acids. Germline V CDR1 and CDR2: KGHSH, LQKENI.

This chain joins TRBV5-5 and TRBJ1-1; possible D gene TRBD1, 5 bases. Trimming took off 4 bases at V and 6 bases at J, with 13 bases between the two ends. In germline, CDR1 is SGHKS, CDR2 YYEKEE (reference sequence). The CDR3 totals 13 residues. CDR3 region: CASSVRQSAEAFF. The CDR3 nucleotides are TGTGCCAGCAGCGTAAGACAGAGCGCTGAAGCTTTCTTT.

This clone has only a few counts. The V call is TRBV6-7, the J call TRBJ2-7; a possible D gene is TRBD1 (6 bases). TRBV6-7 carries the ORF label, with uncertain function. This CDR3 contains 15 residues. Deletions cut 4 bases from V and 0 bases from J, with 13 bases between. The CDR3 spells CASSSRDTTSYEQYF. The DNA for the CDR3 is TGTGCCAGCAGTTCCCGGGACACTACCTCCTACGAGCAGTACTTC.

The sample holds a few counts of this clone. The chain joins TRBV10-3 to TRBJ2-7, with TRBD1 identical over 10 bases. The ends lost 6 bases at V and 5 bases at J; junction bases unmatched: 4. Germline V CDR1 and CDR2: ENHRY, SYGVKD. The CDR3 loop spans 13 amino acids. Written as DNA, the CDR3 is TGTGCCATCAGCCGGGACAGGGGCGACGAGCAGTACTTC. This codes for CAISRDRGDEQYF.

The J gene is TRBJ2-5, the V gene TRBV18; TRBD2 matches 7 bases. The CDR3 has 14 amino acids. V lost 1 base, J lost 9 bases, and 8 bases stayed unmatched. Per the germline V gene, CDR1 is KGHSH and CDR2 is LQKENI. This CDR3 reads CASSPQGSGVAQYF. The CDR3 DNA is TGTGCCAGCTCACCACAAGGAAGCGGGGTGGCCCAGTACTTC.

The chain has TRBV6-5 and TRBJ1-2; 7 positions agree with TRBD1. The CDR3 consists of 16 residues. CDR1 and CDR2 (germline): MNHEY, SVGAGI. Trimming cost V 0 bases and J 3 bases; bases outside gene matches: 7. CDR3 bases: TGTGCCAGCAGTTACTCGAAGGCAGGGGGTGACTATGGCTACACCTTC. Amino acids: CASSYSKAGGDYGYTF.

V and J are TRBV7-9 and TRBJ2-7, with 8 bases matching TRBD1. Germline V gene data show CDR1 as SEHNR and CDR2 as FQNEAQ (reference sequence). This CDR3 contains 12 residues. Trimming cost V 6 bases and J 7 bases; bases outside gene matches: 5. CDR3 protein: CASRRGQGEQYF. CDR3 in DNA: TGTGCCAGCAGGCGAGGACAGGGAGAGCAGTACTTC. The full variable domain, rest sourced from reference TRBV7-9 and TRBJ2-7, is DTGVSQNPRHKITKRGQNVTFRCDPISEHNRLYWYRQTLGQGPEFLTYFQNEAQLEKSRLLSDRFSAERPKGSFSTLEIQRTEQGDSAMYLCASRRGQGEQYFGPGTRLTVT.

The chain's CDR3 is CASTTDRLSEKLFF. DNA for the CDR3: TGTGCCAGCACCACGGACAGGCTTAGCGAAAAACTGTTTTTT. The genes are TRBV6-5 and TRBJ1-4, with 7 bases fitting TRBD1. In germline, CDR1 is MNHEY, CDR2 SVGAGI. This CDR3 spans 14 amino acids. V was pared by 7 bases and J by 8 bases, with 10 bases of the junction left unmatched.

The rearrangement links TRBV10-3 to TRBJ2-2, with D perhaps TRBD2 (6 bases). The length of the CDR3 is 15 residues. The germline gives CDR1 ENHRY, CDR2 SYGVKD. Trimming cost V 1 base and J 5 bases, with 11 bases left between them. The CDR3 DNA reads TGTGCCATCAGTGAGTTGGAGGGGCGGACCGGGGAGCTGTTTTTT. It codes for CAISELEGRTGELFF.

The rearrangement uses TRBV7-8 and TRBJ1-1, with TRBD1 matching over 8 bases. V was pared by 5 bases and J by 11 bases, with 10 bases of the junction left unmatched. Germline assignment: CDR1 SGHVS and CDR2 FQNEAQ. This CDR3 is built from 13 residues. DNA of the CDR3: TGTGCCAGCAGCCAGGGGGCGGGGGCAGAGGCTTTCTTT. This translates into CASSQGAGAEAFF.

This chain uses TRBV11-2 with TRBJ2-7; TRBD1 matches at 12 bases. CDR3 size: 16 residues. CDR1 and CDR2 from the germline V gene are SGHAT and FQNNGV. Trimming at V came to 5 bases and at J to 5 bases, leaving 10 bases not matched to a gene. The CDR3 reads CASSLTPGQGADEQYF. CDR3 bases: TGTGCCAGCAGCCTCACCCCGGGACAGGGGGCCGACGAGCAGTACTTC.

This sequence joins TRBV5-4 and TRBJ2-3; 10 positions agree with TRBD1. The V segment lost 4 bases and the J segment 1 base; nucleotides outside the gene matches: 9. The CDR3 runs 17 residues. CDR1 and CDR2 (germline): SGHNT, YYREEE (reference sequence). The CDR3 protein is CASSPPGQGKGTDTQYF. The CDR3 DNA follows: TGTGCCAGCAGCCCCCCGGGACAGGGGAAGGGCACAGATACGCAGTATTTT.

CDR3 region: CASSVAAGANEKLFF. The CDR3 nucleotides are TGTGCCAGCAGCGTAGCTGCGGGGGCGAATGAAAAACTGTTTTTT. The gene calls are TRBV9 and TRBJ1-4; possibly TRBD1 for D (6 bases). Germline V gives CDR1 SGDLS, CDR2 YYNGEE. The CDR3 is 15 residues long. V was clipped by 0 bases and J by 5 bases, with 11 bases between them.

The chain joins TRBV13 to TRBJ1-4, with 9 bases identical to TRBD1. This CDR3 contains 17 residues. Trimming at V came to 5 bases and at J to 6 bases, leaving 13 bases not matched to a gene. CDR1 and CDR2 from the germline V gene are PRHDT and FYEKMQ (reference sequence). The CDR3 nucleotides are TGTGCCAGCAGCGAAGGACAGGGGAGTTTTGGTTATGAAAAACTGTTTTTT. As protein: CASSEGQGSFGYEKLFF.

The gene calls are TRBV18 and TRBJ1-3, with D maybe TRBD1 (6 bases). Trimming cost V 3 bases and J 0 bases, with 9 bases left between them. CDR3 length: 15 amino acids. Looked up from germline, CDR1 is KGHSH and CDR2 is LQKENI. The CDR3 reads CASSPRDISGNTIYF. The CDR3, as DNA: TGTGCCAGCTCACCCAGGGACATCTCTGGAAACACCATATATTTT.

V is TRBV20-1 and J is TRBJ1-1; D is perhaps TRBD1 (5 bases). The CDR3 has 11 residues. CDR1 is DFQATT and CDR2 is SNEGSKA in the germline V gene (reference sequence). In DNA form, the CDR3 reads TGCAGGTCAGCTAGGGGCACTGAAGCTTTCTTT. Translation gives CRSARGTEAFF.

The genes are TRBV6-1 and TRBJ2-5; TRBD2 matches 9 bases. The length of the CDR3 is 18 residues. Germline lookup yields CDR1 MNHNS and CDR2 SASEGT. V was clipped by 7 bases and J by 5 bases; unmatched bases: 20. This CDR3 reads CASTDYLAGAGSVETQYF. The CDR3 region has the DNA TGTGCCAGCACTGACTATTTAGCGGGGGCAGGCAGCGTCGAGACCCAGTACTTC.

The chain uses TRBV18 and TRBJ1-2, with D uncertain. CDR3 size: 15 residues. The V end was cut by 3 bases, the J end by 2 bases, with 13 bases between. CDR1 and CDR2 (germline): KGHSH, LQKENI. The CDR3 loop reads CASSPPGRENYGYTF. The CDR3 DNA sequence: TGTGCCAGCTCACCCCCCGGGAGGGAGAACTATGGCTACACCTTC.

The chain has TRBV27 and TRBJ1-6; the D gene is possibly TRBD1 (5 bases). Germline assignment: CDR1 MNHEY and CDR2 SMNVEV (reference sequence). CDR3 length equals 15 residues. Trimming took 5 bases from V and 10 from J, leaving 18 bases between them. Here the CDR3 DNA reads TGTGCCAGCAGTCCCAGGACACTTTTAGGATCACCCCTCCACTTT. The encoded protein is CASSPRTLLGSPLHF.

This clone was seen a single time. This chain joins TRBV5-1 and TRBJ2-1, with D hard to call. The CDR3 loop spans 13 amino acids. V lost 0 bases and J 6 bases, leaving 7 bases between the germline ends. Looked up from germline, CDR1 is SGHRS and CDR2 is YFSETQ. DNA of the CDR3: TGCGCCAGCAGCTTGGCCCTCCGCAATGAGCAGTTCTTC. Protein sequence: CASSLALRNEQFF.

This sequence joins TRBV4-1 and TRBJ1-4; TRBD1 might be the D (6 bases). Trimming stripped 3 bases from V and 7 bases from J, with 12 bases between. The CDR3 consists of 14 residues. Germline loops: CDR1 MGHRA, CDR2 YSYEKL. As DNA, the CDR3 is TGCGCCAGCAGCCAGAGGGGGTTAGGTGAAAAACTGTTTTTT. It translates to CASSQRGLGEKLFF.

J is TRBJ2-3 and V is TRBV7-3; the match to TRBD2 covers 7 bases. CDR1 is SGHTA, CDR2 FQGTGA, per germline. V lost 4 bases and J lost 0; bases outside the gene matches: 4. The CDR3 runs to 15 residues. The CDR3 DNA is TGTGCCAGCAGCTCCCTGACTAGCAGCACAGATACGCAGTATTTT. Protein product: CASSSLTSSTDTQYF.

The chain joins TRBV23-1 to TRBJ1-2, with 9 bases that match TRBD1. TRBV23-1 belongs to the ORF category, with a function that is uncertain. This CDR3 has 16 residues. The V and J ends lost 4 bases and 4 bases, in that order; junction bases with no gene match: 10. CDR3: CASSPLKTGGFYGYTF. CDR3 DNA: TGCGCCAGCAGTCCCCTCAAGACAGGGGGGTTCTATGGCTACACCTTC.

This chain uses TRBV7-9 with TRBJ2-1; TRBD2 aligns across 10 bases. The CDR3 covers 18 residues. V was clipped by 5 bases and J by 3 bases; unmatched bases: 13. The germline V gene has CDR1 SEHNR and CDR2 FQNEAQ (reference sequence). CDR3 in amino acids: CASSNPGWSGGGYNEQFF. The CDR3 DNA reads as TGTGCCAGCAGCAACCCGGGATGGAGCGGGGGGGGCTACAATGAGCAGTTCTTC.

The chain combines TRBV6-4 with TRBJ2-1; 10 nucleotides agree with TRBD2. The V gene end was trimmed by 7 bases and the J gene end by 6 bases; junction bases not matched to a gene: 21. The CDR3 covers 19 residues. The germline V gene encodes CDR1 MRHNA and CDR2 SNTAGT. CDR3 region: CASNFKAGGHLGGCNEQFF. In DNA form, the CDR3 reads TGTGCCAGCAATTTCAAAGCGGGGGGGCATCTCGGGGGGTGCAATGAGCAGTTCTTC.